This T cell receptor beta chain was captured in a study of blood T cell repertoires in COVID-19. Study-wide context: From the United States, Italy and Spain came samples of acute and convalescent COVID-19.

The table came from immunoSEQ multiplex PCR; TCRdb's copy has only in-frame clones and leaves some out. The sample lists 300,000 to 400,000 clones, roughly 85% occurring once. Between the trimmed V and J ends, which lost 6 bases and 1 base, there was a span of 15 bases. Germline lookup yields CDR1 LNHDA and CDR2 SQIVND (reference sequence). This CDR3 has 15 amino acids. The V and J genes are TRBV19 and TRBJ1-1, with D tentatively TRBD1 (6 bases). This clonotype was obtained from a human donor in a cohort sampled during active COVID-19. Sequencing used peripheral blood. In DNA, the CDR3 is TGTGCCAGTAGCGTCGGGACATGGGGGAACACTGAAGCTTTCTTT. Amino acids: CASSVGTWGNTEAFF. The whole variable domain, remainder taken from reference TRBV19 and TRBJ1-1, is DGGITQSPKYLFRKEGQNVTLSCEQNLNHDAMYWYRQDPGQGLRLIYYSQIVNDFQKGDIAEGYSVSREKKESFPLTVTSAQKNPTAFYLCASSVGTWGNTEAFFGQGTRLTVV.